Sequencing of this T cell receptor (beta chain) was carried out in a study of blood T cell repertoires in COVID-19 (dated by TCRdb to about 2020). Background on the whole study: The collaborator samples originated in the United States, Italy and Spain and spanned the acute and convalescent phases of COVID-19. The prospective study material was composed of cDNA or gDNA derived from T cells, B-cell-depleted T cells, or PBMCs. Deeply sampled blood TCRbeta repertoires from subjects exposed to, actively infected with, or recovered from COVID-19 were included in the dataset. The repertoires were released in a freely available public database meant as a resource for research on the immune response to SARS-CoV-2. The samples were drawn from the first 160 participants of the ongoing ImmuneRACE study and from over 950 subjects provided by 6 global collaborators. Sample metadata almost always included a de-identified subject ID, COVID-19 status, age in years and sex. Where HLA class I and class II types were available, the types were taken from metadata supplied by the sample provider, not from assay-based typing. Study-wide conclusions, independent of this receptor: The amount of clinical and demographic metadata varied by source and participant and was provided uncurated.

The germline V gene (reference sequence) sets CDR1 to SGHNT and CDR2 to YYREEE. Trimmed from V: 0 bases; trimmed from J: 4 bases; junction bases lacking a gene match: 5. The CDR3, from cysteine to phenylalanine, totals 15 residues. This entry keeps only the CDR3 DNA: 45 bases, framed from base 1. The immunoSEQ Assay, a bias-controlled multiplex PCR, was used to amplify TCRbeta CDR3 regions from genomic DNA. As for the authors' bioinformatics: The number of nucleated cells in each sample was estimated by amplification of reference gene primers within the assay. Sequence reads were collapsed and filtered to measure the absolute abundance of every unique TCRbeta CDR3 rearrangement. Productive Simpson clonality was computed per sample as the square root of Simpson's diversity index over productive rearrangements. TCRdb stores this immuneACCESS table with in-frame sequences only. Part of the clones is absent; in the studies checked, under half of the shortfall reflects unresolved V genes, and no reason is known for the rest. The V and J calls and clone size are taken from that table; D and trimming were inferred from the DNA. The sample table holds about 100,000 clones, of which about 91% were seen once. The ten largest account for roughly 6% of the sample.

Comment on this clone: Which antigen it targets is not known. Base-call qualities are not available, and no considerably larger clone is one nucleotide away.

Each collaborating institution followed its own protocols to collect whole blood in K2EDTA tubes. For TCRbeta analysis, collaborators shipped samples as frozen whole blood, isolated PBMCs, or DNA extracted from either of those sample types. The TCR sequence derives from a human donor in a cohort sampled during active COVID-19. The sequencing input was peripheral blood. This sequence uses TRBV5-4 and TRBJ2-3, and TRBD2 aligns with 7 junction nucleotides. This receptor has the CDR3 CASSLAARGADTQYF. The DNA sequence is as follows: TGTGCCAGCAGCTTGGCCGCCCGGGGGGCAGATACGCAGTATTTT.